This T cell receptor (beta chain) appears in the sequencing data of a study of blood T cell repertoires in COVID-19. Looking at the study overall: The samples span acute and convalescent COVID-19 from the United States, Italy and Spain. PBMCs, B-cell-depleted T cells, or T cells were the source of the cDNA or gDNA that made up the material.

This CDR3 is 16 amino acids long. V shed 0 bases, J shed 7 bases, and the junction held 7 bases outside the gene matches. In germline, CDR1 is LGHDT, CDR2 YNNKEL (reference sequence). Original data processing: By means of reference gene primer amplification, nucleated cell counts were estimated. Sequenced by immunoSEQ multiplex PCR; TCRdb stores in-frame clones only, minus some. V and J calls and clone size are copied from that table; D and trimming were computed from the DNA. This sample carries roughly 250,000 clones, 65% to 85% of them seen once, and the ten largest clones take 3% to 4%. The rearrangement links TRBV3-1 (or the pseudogene TRBV3-2) to TRBJ2-1, with 9 bases lining up with TRBD2. The clonotype originates from a woman between 40 and 55 years old with active or convalescent COVID-19. Sample: peripheral blood. CDR3 DNA sequence: TGTGCCAGCAGCCAAGATGGGGTAGCGGGGGTGAATGAGCAGTTCTTC. Its protein is CASSQDGVAGVNEQFF.